This is a list of T cell receptor beta chains from one sample in a study of blood T cell repertoires in COVID-19. Profiling relied on immunoSEQ multiplex PCR, and the TCRdb table lists in-frame clones only, not all of them. The sample has around 99,000 clones; 80% are singletons. The specimen was peripheral blood. The receptors were gathered from a man in his forties or fifties who had recovered from COVID-19. Both conserved end residues are part of each CDR3.

J gene	V gene	CDR3 protein
TRBJ2-1	TRBV30	CAWRGSGNEQFF
TRBJ1-3	TRBV7-9	CASSDRTSGNTIYF
TRBJ2-3	TRBV28	CASRGQGQGTQYF
TRBJ2-2	TRBV6-5	CASSMGQKNTGELFF
TRBJ2-7	TRBV7-9	CASSRSGTIHSGEQYF
TRBJ1-1	TRBV19	CASSIEGNTEAFF
TRBJ1-1	TRBV29-1	CSVVRTSNTEAFF
TRBJ2-4	TRBV24-1	CATSDYRAGNIQYF
TRBJ1-1	TRBV20-1	CSASKGKNSEAFF
TRBJ1-5	TRBV24-1	CATSDGTGSRNQPQHF
TRBJ1-1	TRBV7-8	CASSFTQGPEAFF
TRBJ2-3	TRBV7-8	CASSAGQGRTDTQYF
TRBJ2-7	TRBV27	CASRYLAESYEQYF
TRBJ2-1	TRBV9	CASSIYMSSYNEQFF
TRBJ1-6	TRBV2	CASSDRGEGSPLHF
TRBJ2-5	TRBV11-1	CASSDLTGQETQYF
TRBJ2-3	TRBV24-1	CATSDPGGTDTQYF
TRBJ2-7	TRBV12-3/TRBV12-4	CASSLASAYEQYF
TRBJ2-5	TRBV4-3	CASSQDGTGSETQYF
TRBJ2-7	TRBV5-1	CASSLGVGGRAYEQYF
TRBJ2-1	TRBV7-2	CASSLLRGSRNEQFF
TRBJ2-3	TRBV2	CASTGRNTQYF
TRBJ2-5	TRBV11-2	CASSLNPGGETQYF
TRBJ1-2	TRBV6-5	CASSPSGAPGYTF
TRBJ2-3	TRBV5-1	CASSLGDRAPDTQYF
TRBJ1-1	TRBV28	CASSSGQINTEAFF
TRBJ1-1	TRBV5-3	CARSLVRREVAFF
TRBJ2-5	TRBV9	CASSLPQGGVETQYF
TRBJ2-1	TRBV12-5	CASGLAPGLAAAKQFF
TRBJ1-1	TRBV5-1	CASSLDPGITEAFF
TRBJ2-3	TRBV4-1	CASSQDQAKIRTDTQYF
TRBJ2-1	TRBV15	CATSTPPPGDPWINEQFF
TRBJ1-2	TRBV5-1	CASSLQGGARNYGYTF
TRBJ2-7	TRBV3-1/TRBV3-2	CASSPSPNEYEQYF
TRBJ1-1	TRBV11-2	CASSVQGYTEAFF
TRBJ1-6	TRBV3-1/TRBV3-2	CASSGHTVKSPLHF
TRBJ2-3	TRBV5-1	CASTFQGTDTQYF
TRBJ2-1	TRBV20-1	CSASQAGGPLNEQFF
TRBJ2-3	TRBV7-6	CASSPLAGADTQYF
TRBJ2-2	TRBV6-5	CASSSSGANTGELFF
TRBJ1-5	TRBV6-5	CASNPQGDQPQHF
TRBJ1-6	TRBV2	CASSDGSSYNSPLHF
TRBJ2-3	TRBV19	CASSINPLKVGGDTQYF
TRBJ2-4	TRBV9	CASSPRSVTKNIQYF
TRBJ1-4	TRBV2	CASSDRTGGEKLFF
TRBJ1-3	TRBV4-1	CASSQDRGSGNTIYF
TRBJ1-2	TRBV27	CASSWTGGTYGYTF
TRBJ1-4	TRBV5-1	CASSWSGNEKLFF
TRBJ2-3	TRBV4-2	CASSQAGRESTDTQYF
TRBJ2-1	TRBV11-2	CASSSWGRGGTYNEQFF
TRBJ1-3	TRBV7-6	CASSSGQTGNTIYF
TRBJ1-2	TRBV3-1/TRBV3-2	CASSQGRGPYGYTF
TRBJ2-3	TRBV2	CASKEGWPDTQYF
TRBJ1-1	TRBV9	CASSAPRDRERGTEAFF
TRBJ2-7	TRBV7-8	CASSSAGGISYEQYF